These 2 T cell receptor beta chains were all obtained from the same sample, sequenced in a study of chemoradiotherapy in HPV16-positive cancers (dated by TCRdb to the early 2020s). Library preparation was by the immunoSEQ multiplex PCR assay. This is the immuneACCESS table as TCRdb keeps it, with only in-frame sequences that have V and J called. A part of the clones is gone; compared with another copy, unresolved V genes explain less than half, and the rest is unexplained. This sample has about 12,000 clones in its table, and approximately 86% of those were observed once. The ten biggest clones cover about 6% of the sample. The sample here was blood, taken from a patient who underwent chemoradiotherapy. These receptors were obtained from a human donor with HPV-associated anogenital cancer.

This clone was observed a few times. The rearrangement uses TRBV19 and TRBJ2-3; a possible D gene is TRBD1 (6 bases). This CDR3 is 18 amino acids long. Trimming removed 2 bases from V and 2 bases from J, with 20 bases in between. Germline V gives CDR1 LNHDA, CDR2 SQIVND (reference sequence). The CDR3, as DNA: TGTGCCAGTAGTATATCCTCTGGGGGCGCCGAAAACACAGATACGCAGTATTTT. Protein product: CASSISSGGAENTDTQYF.

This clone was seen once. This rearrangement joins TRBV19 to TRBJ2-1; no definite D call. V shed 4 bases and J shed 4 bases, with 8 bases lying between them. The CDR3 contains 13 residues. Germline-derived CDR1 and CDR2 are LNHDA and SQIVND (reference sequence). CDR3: CASSTSLYNEQFF. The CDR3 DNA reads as TGTGCCAGTAGTACCTCTTTGTACAATGAGCAGTTCTTC.